The following is a T cell receptor (beta chain) sequence with its context. Antigen unknown. The protocol was immunoSEQ multiplex PCR, while the TCRdb copy is restricted to in-frame clones and leaves out a portion. The sample comprises approximately 39,000 clones, approximately 72% of which are singletons, and approximately 10% rests with the top ten. These data originate in a study of radiotherapy plus CTLA-4 blockade in lung cancer. Study results and caveats: Some TCR clones had been derived from tumors. These clones expanded in peripheral blood after radiotherapy plus ipilimumab.

Those with chemo-refractory metastatic non-small-cell lung cancer were treated with focal radiation combined with CTLA-4 blockade using ipilimumab. The CDR3 is made up of 11 amino acids. CDR1 is MNHNY and CDR2 is SVGAGI in the germline V gene (reference sequence). Trimming cost V 8 bases and J 3 bases, with 5 bases left between them. This chain joins TRBV6-6 and TRBJ2-1; the D is unclear. This sample comprised peripheral blood, obtained from a patient treated with radiotherapy plus ipilimumab. The receptor's source is a human donor with non-small cell lung cancer who had stable disease on radiotherapy plus ipilimumab. The CDR3 sequence: CASHSYNEQFF. CDR3 in DNA: TGTGCCAGCCACAGCTACAATGAGCAGTTCTTC.